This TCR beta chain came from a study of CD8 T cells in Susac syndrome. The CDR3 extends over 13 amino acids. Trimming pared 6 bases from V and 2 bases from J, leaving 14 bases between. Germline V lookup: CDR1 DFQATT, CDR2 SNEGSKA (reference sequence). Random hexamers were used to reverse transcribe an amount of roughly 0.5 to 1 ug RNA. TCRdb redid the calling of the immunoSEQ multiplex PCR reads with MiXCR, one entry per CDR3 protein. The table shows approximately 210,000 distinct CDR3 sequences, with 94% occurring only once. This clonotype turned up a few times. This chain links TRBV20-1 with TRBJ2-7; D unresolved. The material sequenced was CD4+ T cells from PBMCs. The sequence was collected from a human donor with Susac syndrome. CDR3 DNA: TGCAGTGCCCCCGGGCCAGTTACCTACGAGCAGTACTTC. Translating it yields CSAPGPVTYEQYF.